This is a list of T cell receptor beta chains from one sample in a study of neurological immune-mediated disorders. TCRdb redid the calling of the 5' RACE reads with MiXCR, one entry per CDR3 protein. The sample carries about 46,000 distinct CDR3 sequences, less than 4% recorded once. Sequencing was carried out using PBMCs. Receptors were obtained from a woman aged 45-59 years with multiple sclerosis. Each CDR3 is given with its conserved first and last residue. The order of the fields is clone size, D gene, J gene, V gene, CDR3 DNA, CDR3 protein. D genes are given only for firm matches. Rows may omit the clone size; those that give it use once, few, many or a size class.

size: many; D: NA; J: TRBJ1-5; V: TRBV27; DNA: TGTGCCAGCAGCCCCGCCAGGGAGCAGTTCGGCAATCAGCCCCAGCATTTT; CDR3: CASSPAREQFGNQPQHF
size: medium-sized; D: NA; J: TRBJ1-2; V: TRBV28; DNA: TGTGCCATAGGGGGTTCGGCCAACTATGGCTACACCTTC; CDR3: CAIGGSANYGYTF
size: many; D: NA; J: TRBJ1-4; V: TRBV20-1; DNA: TGCAGTGCTAGAGCCCCGGCGTTGGGAGAAAAACTGTTTTTT; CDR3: CSARAPALGEKLFF
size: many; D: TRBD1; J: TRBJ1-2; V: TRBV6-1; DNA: TGTGCCAGCAGGCCTACCGGACAGGGGAGTGGCTACACCTTC; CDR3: CASRPTGQGSGYTF
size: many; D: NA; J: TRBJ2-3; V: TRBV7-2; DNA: TGTGCCAGCAGCTTAATTCTTGATACGCAGTATTTT; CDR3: CASSLILDTQYF
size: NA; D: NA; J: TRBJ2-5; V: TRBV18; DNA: TGTGCCAGCTCACCTCTGGGGCAGACCCAGTACTTC; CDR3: CASSPLGQTQYF
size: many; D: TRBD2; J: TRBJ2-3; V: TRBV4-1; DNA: TGCGCCAGCAGCCAAGATATAGCGGGGGCCACAGATACGCAGTATTTT; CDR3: CASSQDIAGATDTQYF
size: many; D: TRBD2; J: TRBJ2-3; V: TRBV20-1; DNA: TGCAGTGCTGAGACTAGCGATACTAGCACAGATACGCAGTATTTT; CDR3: CSAETSDTSTDTQYF
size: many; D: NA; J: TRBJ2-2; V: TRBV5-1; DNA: TGCGCCAGCAGCTCCGACCCACGGGGGATCGGGGAGCTGTTTTTT; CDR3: CASSSDPRGIGELFF
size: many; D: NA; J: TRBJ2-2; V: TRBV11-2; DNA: TGTGCCAGCAGCTTGAATGGGTACACCGGGGAGCTGTTTTTT; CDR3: CASSLNGYTGELFF
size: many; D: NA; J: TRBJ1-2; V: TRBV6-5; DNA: TGTGCCAGCAGGCGGACAGTACTCTCGGGAATCTATGGCTACACCTTC; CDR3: CASRRTVLSGIYGYTF
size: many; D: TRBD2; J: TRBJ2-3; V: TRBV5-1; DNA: TGCGCCAGCAGCCCTCTGTCTAGCGGGGGGGTTGGAGATACGCAGTATTTT; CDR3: CASSPLSSGGVGDTQYF
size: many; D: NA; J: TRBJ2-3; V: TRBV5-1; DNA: TGCGCCAGCAGCTTCGGCAGACAAGCTAGCACAGATACGCAGTATTTT; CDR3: CASSFGRQASTDTQYF